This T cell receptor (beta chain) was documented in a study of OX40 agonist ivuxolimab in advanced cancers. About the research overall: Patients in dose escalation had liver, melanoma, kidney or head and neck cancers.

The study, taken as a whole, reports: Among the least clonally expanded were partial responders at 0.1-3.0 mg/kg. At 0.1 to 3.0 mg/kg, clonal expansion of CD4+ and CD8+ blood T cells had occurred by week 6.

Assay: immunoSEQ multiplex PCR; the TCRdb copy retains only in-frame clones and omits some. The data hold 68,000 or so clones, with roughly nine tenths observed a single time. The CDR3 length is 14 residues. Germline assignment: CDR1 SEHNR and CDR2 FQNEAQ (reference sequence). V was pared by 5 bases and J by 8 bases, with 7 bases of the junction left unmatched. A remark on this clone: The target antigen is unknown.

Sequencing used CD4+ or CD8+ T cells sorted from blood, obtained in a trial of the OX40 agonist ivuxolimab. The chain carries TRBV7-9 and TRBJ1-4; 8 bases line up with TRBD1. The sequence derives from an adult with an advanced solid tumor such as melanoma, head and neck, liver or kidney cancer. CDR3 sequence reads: CASSLDRGREKLFF. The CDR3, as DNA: TGTGCCAGCAGCCTTGACAGGGGACGGGAAAAACTGTTTTTT.